One and the same sample provided the 24 T cell receptor beta chains below, sequenced in a study of cytomegalovirus exposure and HLA in healthy donors. PCR used 60 Vbeta primers and 13 Jbeta primers. Clones were read by immunoSEQ multiplex PCR, and TCRdb kept only the in-frame ones, dropping some. The table lists 75,000 to 80,000 clones, under 80% of them singletons, with approximately 1.5% in the top ten. The sequenced sample was PBMCs. The source of these receptors is a man in his forties in good health and CMV-seronegative.

The chain uses TRBV18 and TRBJ2-3; 9 nucleotides agree with TRBD2. This CDR3 is 16 amino acids long. The ends lost 6 bases at V and 4 bases at J; junction bases unmatched: 11. Germline CDR1 is KGHSH and CDR2 is LQKENI. DNA of the CDR3: TGTGCCAGCTCTCCTCTAGCGGGACGGGGTTCAGATACGCAGTATTTT. Encoded protein: CASSPLAGRGSDTQYF.

V gene TRBV5-4 combines with J gene TRBJ2-3; possibly TRBD2 for D (6 bases). Trimming removed 0 bases from V and 5 bases from J, with 16 bases in between. Germline CDR1 SGHNT, CDR2 YYREEE (reference sequence). The CDR3 sequence is 16 residues long. CDR3 in DNA: TGTGCCAGCAGCTTGGAGGCTAGCGATTGGGGAGATACGCAGTATTTT. It is translated as CASSLEASDWGDTQYF.

This clone appeared a single time. V and J are TRBV9 and TRBJ1-5; the D is unclear. V lost 3 bases to trimming and J lost 4 bases, with 14 bases between them. This CDR3 contains 15 residues. Germline CDR1 and CDR2: SGDLS and YYNGEE. Here the CDR3 reads CASSGSRLINQPQHF. The CDR3 coding sequence is TGTGCCAGCAGCGGGAGCCGTTTGATAAATCAGCCCCAGCATTTT.

This clone has more than one count but fewer than ten. The J gene is TRBJ2-7, the V gene TRBV27; tentative D call: TRBD2 (5 bases). The CDR3 covers 12 residues. With 8 bases removed from V and 3 bases from J, the gap between germline ends came to 11 bases. CDR1 and CDR2 from the germline V gene are MNHEY and SMNVEV (reference sequence). Here the CDR3 DNA reads TGTGCCAGCGGGAGAAAAGTCTACGAGCAGTACTTC. It is translated as CASGRKVYEQYF.

This clone turned up a few times. The chain is built from TRBV6-5 and TRBJ1-5; tentative D call: TRBD1 (5 bases). Trimming removed 7 bases from V and 15 bases from J, with 22 bases in between. The CDR3 runs 13 residues. Germline V gene data show CDR1 as MNHEY and CDR2 as SVGAGI. CDR3 sequence (DNA): TGTGCCAGCACACCCGTATCCCAGGGAGGGTGGCATTTT. Translating it yields CASTPVSQGGWHF.

This clone occurred once. The V gene is TRBV9, the J gene TRBJ2-5; D call uncertain. The germline V and J ends were trimmed by 0 bases and 5 bases, with 8 bases remaining between them. The CDR3 consists of 13 residues. In germline, CDR1 is SGDLS, CDR2 YYNGEE. The CDR3 protein is CASSVAQYETQYF. The CDR3 DNA reads as TGTGCCAGCAGCGTAGCCCAGTATGAGACCCAGTACTTC. The whole variable domain, remainder taken from reference TRBV9 and TRBJ2-5, is DSGVTQTPKHLITATGQRVTLRCSPRSGDLSVYWYQQSLDQGLQFLIQYYNGEERAKGNILERFSAQQFPDLHSELNLSSLELGDSALYFCASSVAQYETQYFGPGTRLLVL.

As concerns this clone: Relative to the germline gene, one junction end is altered; a read error may explain this. The chain joins TRBV4-1 to TRBJ2-7, with 9 bases matching TRBD2. The CDR3 has 15 residues. Germline assignment: CDR1 MGHRA and CDR2 YSYEKL. CDR3 in amino acids: CASDPGREGNYEQCF. In DNA, the CDR3 is TGCGCCAGCGACCCGGGGCGGGAGGGTAACTACGAGCAGTGCTTC.

This clone was detected a few times. The chain combines TRBV5-6 with TRBJ2-5, with no clear D. CDR1 is SGHDT, CDR2 YYEEEE, per germline. Deletions cut 0 bases from V and 3 bases from J, with 6 bases between. CDR3 length: 13 residues. The CDR3 sequence: CASSLAGKETQYF. DNA for the CDR3: TGTGCCAGCAGCTTGGCTGGCAAAGAGACCCAGTACTTC.

This clone was counted a single time. The V call is TRBV2, the J call TRBJ2-7, with 8 bases fitting TRBD1. The CDR3 extends over 16 amino acids. Germline V lookup: CDR1 SNHLY, CDR2 FYNNEI. The V and J ends lost 4 bases and 4 bases, in that order; junction bases with no gene match: 12. The CDR3, as DNA: TGTGCCAGCAGTGCCTCCGGGACAGGCTCTCGATACGAGCAGTACTTC. Its translation: CASSASGTGSRYEQYF.

In regard to this clone: Different DNA sequences within this sample yield the same CDR3. The gene calls are TRBV7-8 and TRBJ2-2; possibly TRBD1 for D (6 bases). Germline values: CDR1 SGHVS, CDR2 FQNEAQ. The CDR3 loop spans 16 amino acids. V was pared by 4 bases and J by 3 bases, with 15 bases between. CDR3 residues: CASSSEGVSYTGELFF. The DNA of the CDR3 is TGTGCCAGCAGCTCCGAGGGGGTTTCATACACCGGGGAGCTGTTTTTT.

The chain recombines TRBV7-9 with TRBJ2-1, with 8 bases lining up with TRBD2. With 1 base clipped from V and 7 bases from J, the junction kept 9 bases outside the gene matches. CDR1 SEHNR and CDR2 FQNEAQ come from the germline V gene (reference sequence). The CDR3 runs to 16 residues. In nucleotides, the CDR3 is TGTGCCAGCAGCTTAGGAGCGAGCGGGAGAGGTAATGAGCAGTTCTTC. This sequence encodes CASSLGASGRGNEQFF.

V is TRBV10-3 and J is TRBJ2-3; 10 positions agree with TRBD2. The CDR3 runs to 14 residues. Germline V gives CDR1 ENHRY, CDR2 SYGVKD. The V gene end was trimmed by 5 bases and the J gene end by 3 bases; junction bases not matched to a gene: 2. The CDR3 is CAISLAGATDTQYF. The CDR3 nucleotides are TGTGCCATCAGTCTAGCGGGAGCGACAGATACGCAGTATTTT.

This chain joins TRBV28 and TRBJ2-7, with D tentatively TRBD1 (5 bases). The CDR3 has 13 amino acids. V lost 8 bases to trimming and J lost 6 bases, with 17 bases between them. Germline CDR1 reads MDHEN; CDR2 reads SYDVKM. CDR3 protein: CASRTAGNSEQYF. For the CDR3, the DNA is TGTGCCAGCCGCACCGCAGGGAACAGCGAGCAGTACTTC.

The chain has TRBV19 and TRBJ1-2; maybe TRBD1 (5 bases). The V and J ends lost 3 bases and 8 bases respectively, with 22 bases between them. The CDR3 has 16 amino acids. CDR1 LNHDA and CDR2 SQIVND come from the germline V gene (reference sequence). The CDR3 DNA reads as TGTGCCAGTAGTATCTCTGGTGACAGATACCGCGGAGGCTACACCTTC. This gives the protein CASSISGDRYRGGYTF.

The chain has TRBV5-6 and TRBJ1-1, with D possibly matching TRBD1 (5 bases). V was clipped by 0 bases and J by 10 bases, with 10 bases between them. The CDR3 extends over 12 amino acids. Germline CDR1 SGHDT, CDR2 YYEEEE. The CDR3 spells CASSLAAGGAFF. The CDR3 nucleotides read TGTGCCAGCAGCTTGGCCGCCGGGGGAGCTTTCTTT.

The V and J genes are TRBV4-2 and TRBJ2-4, with D uncertain. This CDR3 is built from 14 residues. CDR1 LGHNA and CDR2 YNFKEQ come from the germline V gene. V was cut by 4 bases and J by 0 bases, with 7 bases left in between. In nucleotides, the CDR3 is TGTGCCAGCAGCCCTACCACAGCCAAAAACATTCAGTACTTC. This encodes CASSPTTAKNIQYF.

The chain recombines TRBV18 with TRBJ1-1, with D hard to call. This CDR3 has 15 amino acids. Germline CDR1 KGHSH, CDR2 LQKENI. V was cut by 3 bases and J by 1 base, with 12 bases left in between. CDR3 residues: CASSPSTEGNTEAFF. The CDR3 region has the DNA TGTGCCAGCTCACCGTCAACCGAGGGGAACACTGAAGCTTTCTTT.

Notes on this clone: One junction end does not reproduce the germline sequence, and a read error may be involved. The V gene is TRBV5-8, the J gene TRBJ1-2; 7 bases are shared with TRBD1. Germline CDR1 SGHTS, CDR2 YDEGEE. This CDR3 comprises 15 residues. The chain's CDR3 is CASSLVDRENYGCTF. CDR3 DNA: TGTGCCAGCAGCTTGGTAGACAGGGAAAACTATGGCTGCACCTTC.

The chain employs TRBV19 and TRBJ2-5, with D possibly TRBD2 on 5 matching bases. Trimming stripped 4 bases from V and 5 bases from J, with 11 bases between. The CDR3 spans 13 residues. Per the germline V gene, CDR1 is LNHDA and CDR2 is SQIVND (reference sequence). CDR3 sequence: CASSTAGGETQYF. CDR3 bases: TGTGCCAGTAGTACCGCGGGCGGCGAGACCCAGTACTTC.

This clone was found once. The chain couples TRBV5-1 to TRBJ2-5; D gene unclear. The better agreement between TRBJ2-7 and the DNA end casts doubt on the J call. This CDR3 has 12 residues. Looked up from germline, CDR1 is SGHRS and CDR2 is YFSETQ. The CDR3 DNA is TGCGCCAGCAGCTTGGGGGACTACGAGCAGTACTTC. Translated, it gives CASSLGDYEQYF.

This chain uses TRBV5-1 with TRBJ2-2, with TRBD1 identical over 9 bases. Germline loops: CDR1 SGHRS, CDR2 YFSETQ. The CDR3 contains 14 residues. The V gene end was trimmed by 3 bases and the J gene end by 3 bases; junction bases not matched to a gene: 0. The CDR3 sequence is CASSWDRDTGELFF. As DNA, the CDR3 is TGCGCCAGCAGCTGGGACAGGGACACCGGGGAGCTGTTTTTT.

The V gene is TRBV6-5, the J gene TRBJ2-3; D ambiguous. Trimming left V 0 bases short and J 4 bases short, with 5 bases between. This CDR3 is built from 13 residues. Germline assignment: CDR1 MNHEY and CDR2 SVGAGI. Written as DNA, the CDR3 is TGTGCCAGCAGTTACTCGAGATCAGATACGCAGTATTTT. It yields the protein CASSYSRSDTQYF.

The V call is TRBV6-1, the J call TRBJ1-2; TRBD1 is a possible D gene (5 bases). This CDR3 region has 13 residues. CDR1 is MNHNS and CDR2 is SASEGT in the germline V gene. Trimming cost V 9 bases and J 4 bases, with 15 bases left between them. Here the CDR3 DNA reads TGTGCCAGTCTGATTGGGGGGAGCTATGGCTACACCTTC. This sequence encodes CASLIGGSYGYTF.

This clone turned up a few times. The genes are TRBV4-2 and TRBJ2-1; TRBD2 aligns across 11 bases. J lost 7 bases, V lost 5 bases, and 13 bases had no gene match. Germline V CDR1 and CDR2: LGHNA, YNFKEQ. CDR3 length: 17 amino acids. CDR3 amino acids: CASSYGLAGYTGNEQFF. The CDR3 nucleotides read TGTGCCAGCAGCTATGGACTAGCGGGCTATACAGGGAATGAGCAGTTCTTC.